Listed here is a single T cell receptor (beta chain). TCRdb reprocessed the 5' RACE reads, keeping one entry per CDR3 protein, no DNA. This table holds about 350,000 distinct CDR3 sequences. This specimen comes from a study of monozygotic twins with inflammatory bowel disease. This sequence originates from a human donor with ulcerative colitis or Crohn's disease, or a healthy co-twin of an affected twin (not recorded which). Material: blood.

CDR3: CASKSGDNTGELFF. The J gene is TRBJ2-2, the V gene TRBV28; TCRdb designates TRBD2, a call that cannot be tested without DNA. This CDR3 is built from 14 residues. The germline CDR1 and CDR2 sequences are MDHEN and SYDVKM. The variable domain in full, completed from reference TRBV28 and TRBJ2-2, reads DVKVTQSSRYLVKRTGEKVFLECVQDMDHENMFWYRQDPGLGLRLIYFSYDVKMKEKGDIPEGYSVSREKKERFSLILESASTNQTSMYLCASKSGDNTGELFFGEGSRLTVL.